This passage covers 10 T cell receptor beta chains from one sample sequenced in a study of T cell repertoires in cytomegalovirus infection. Which antigens these TCRs recognize remains unknown. TCRdb re-called the reads through MiXCR, storing one row per CDR3 protein. Among under 350,000 distinct CDR3 sequences listed, roughly a fifth were seen once. Sequences were derived from cultured PBMCs, sampled from culture after CMV antigen stimulation. The receptors come from a human donor in good health (CMV status not recorded). Some clones in this sample may be carry-over from other donors' samples.

This chain uses TRBV7-9 with TRBJ2-5; D may be TRBD1 (6 bases). V gave up 4 bases and J gave up 0 bases, with 9 bases separating them. Germline V CDR1 and CDR2: SEHNR, FQNEAQ (reference sequence). The CDR3 consists of 14 residues. The CDR3 loop reads CASSSGEYQETQYF. The CDR3 DNA reads as TGTGCCAGCAGCTCAGGGGAGTACCAAGAGACCCAGTACTTC.

The chain couples TRBV7-8 to TRBJ2-7, with unresolved D. V gave up 2 bases and J gave up 7 bases, with 18 bases separating them. The CDR3 has 15 amino acids. Germline loops: CDR1 SGHVS, CDR2 FQNEAQ. CDR3 region: CASSLLRFLAPEQYF. CDR3 coding DNA: TGTGCCAGCAGCTTACTTAGATTCCTCGCTCCGGAGCAGTACTTC.

This clonotype was observed at least ten times. V is TRBV12-3 or TRBV12-4 and J is TRBJ2-1, with a weak D call TRBD2 (6 bases). This CDR3 region has 12 residues. V was trimmed by 6 bases and J by 6 bases, leaving 9 bases between them. The chain's CDR3 is CASSPTSNEQFF. CDR3 nucleotide sequence: TGTGCCAGCAGCCCGACTAGCAATGAGCAGTTCTTC.

The chain couples TRBV7-2 to TRBJ2-7; 11 bases are a match to TRBD2. Trimming removed 0 bases from V and 2 bases from J; junction bases left unmatched: 3. CDR1 is SGHTA and CDR2 is FQGNSA in the germline V gene. This CDR3 region has 16 residues. This CDR3 reads CASSLALAGGPYEQYF. CDR3 in DNA: TGTGCCAGCAGCTTAGCCTTAGCGGGAGGGCCCTACGAGCAGTACTTC.

This clonotype was counted once. The chain is built from TRBV19 and TRBJ2-3; no firm D call. Germline loops: CDR1 LNHDA, CDR2 SQIVND (reference sequence). The CDR3 has 16 residues. Trimming left V 3 bases short and J 3 bases short, with 16 bases between. In nucleotides, the CDR3 is TGTGCCAGTAGTATCGTAGGACGCCCCTTAACAGATACGCAGTATTTT. Protein product: CASSIVGRPLTDTQYF. The variable domain in full, completed from reference TRBV19 and TRBJ2-3, reads DGGITQSPKYLFRKEGQNVTLSCEQNLNHDAMYWYRQDPGQGLRLIYYSQIVNDFQKGDIAEGYSVSREKKESFPLTVTSAQKNPTAFYLCASSIVGRPLTDTQYFGPGTRLTVL.

CDR3 in amino acids: CASSWLAGSTDTQYF. DNA for the CDR3: TGTGCCAGCAGTTGGCTAGCGGGGTCTACAGATACGCAGTATTTT. The V and J genes are TRBV27 and TRBJ2-3; 9 bases align to TRBD2. CDR3 length equals 15 residues. J gave up 3 bases and V 4 bases, and 5 bases lay outside the gene matches. Germline V gene lookup returns CDR1 MNHEY and CDR2 SMNVEV (reference sequence).

This clonotype was counted ten times or more. The CDR3 spells CASGLAFYEQYV. The CDR3 DNA is TGTGCCAGCGGTCTGGCCTTCTACGAGCAGTACGTC. J is TRBJ2-7 and V is TRBV7-9, with D unresolved. Trimming removed 8 bases at V and 3 bases at J, with 11 bases between. CDR3 length equals 12 residues. The germline gives CDR1 SEHNR, CDR2 FQNEAQ (reference sequence).

In its sample, this clonotype was seen many times. The chain uses TRBV6-2 or TRBV6-3 and TRBJ2-1; 10 bases align to TRBD2. The V gene end was trimmed by 6 bases and the J gene end by 5 bases; junction bases not matched to a gene: 7. The CDR3 runs to 15 residues. Germline V lookup: CDR1 MNHEY, CDR2 SVGEGT. DNA for the CDR3: TGTGCCAGCAGGGAGGGACTAGCGAGTGACAATGAGCAGTTCTTC. This sequence encodes CASREGLASDNEQFF.

This clonotype was counted many times. V and J are TRBV7-2 and TRBJ2-2; D remains unclear. The ends were cut back, 5 bases at V and 4 bases at J, with 8 bases in the middle. In germline, CDR1 is SGHTA, CDR2 FQGNSA. The CDR3 extends over 13 amino acids. CDR3 coding DNA: TGTGCCAGCAGCCCGCAGATCACCGGGGAGCTGTTTTTT. Its protein is CASSPQITGELFF.

V is TRBV7-9 and J is TRBJ2-7; 8 bases align to TRBD1. From germline, CDR1 is SEHNR and CDR2 FQNEAQ (reference sequence). J lost 2 bases, V lost 2 bases, and 5 bases had no gene match. The CDR3 is 15 amino acids. CDR3 nucleotides: TGTGCCAGCAGCTTATTCAACAGGGGGGCCTACGAGCAGTACTTC. It encodes CASSLFNRGAYEQYF. The variable domain in full, completed from reference TRBV7-9 and TRBJ2-7, reads DTGVSQNPRHKITKRGQNVTFRCDPISEHNRLYWYRQTLGQGPEFLTYFQNEAQLEKSRLLSDRFSAERPKGSFSTLEIQRTEQGDSAMYLCASSLFNRGAYEQYFGPGTRLTVT.